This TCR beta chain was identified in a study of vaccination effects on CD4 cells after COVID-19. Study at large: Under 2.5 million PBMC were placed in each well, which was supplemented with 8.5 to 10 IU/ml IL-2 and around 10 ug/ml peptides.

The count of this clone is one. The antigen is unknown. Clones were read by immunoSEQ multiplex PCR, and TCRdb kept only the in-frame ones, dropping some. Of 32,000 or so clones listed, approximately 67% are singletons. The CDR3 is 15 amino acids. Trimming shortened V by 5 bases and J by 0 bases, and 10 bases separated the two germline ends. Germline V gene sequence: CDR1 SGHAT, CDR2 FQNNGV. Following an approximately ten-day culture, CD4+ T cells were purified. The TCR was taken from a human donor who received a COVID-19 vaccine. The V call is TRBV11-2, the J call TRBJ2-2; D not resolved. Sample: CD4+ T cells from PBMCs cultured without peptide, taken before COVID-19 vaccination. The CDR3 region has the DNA TGTGCCAGCAGCGTTGACCGAACGAACACCGGGGAGCTGTTTTTT. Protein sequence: CASSVDRTNTGELFF.